One and the same sample provided the 13 T cell receptor beta chains below, sequenced in a study of CD4 T cells in relation to SARS-CoV-2 and coronaviruses. Some clones are missing from TCRdb's copy, which holds only in-frame ones; the method was immunoSEQ multiplex PCR. This sample has about 59,000 clones, with 75% to 90% found just once. CD4+ T cells from unexposed donors were obtained before the COVID-19 pandemic (2011-2018). The specimen sequenced was memory CD4+ T cells from PBMCs. The receptors originated from a human donor in good health.

The chain combines TRBV5-6 with TRBJ2-4; the D is unclear. Trimming left V 1 base short and J 6 bases short, with 5 bases between. Germline CDR1 is SGHDT and CDR2 is YYEEEE. The CDR3 covers 12 residues. The CDR3 nucleotides are TGTGCCAGCAGCTTGTCCCCAAACATTCAGTACTTC. Residues: CASSLSPNIQYF.

This clone was seen only a few times. V and J are TRBV7-2 and TRBJ1-2, with 12 bases that match TRBD1. The J segment lost 8 bases and the V segment lost 3 bases, leaving 7 bases of the junction unmatched. This CDR3 spans 15 amino acids. Germline CDR1 SGHTA, CDR2 FQGNSA. CDR3 amino acids: CASSLGQGALGGYTF. In DNA, the CDR3 is TGTGCCAGCAGCTTGGGACAGGGGGCGTTGGGCGGCTACACCTTC.

The rearrangement links TRBV3-1 (or the pseudogene TRBV3-2) to TRBJ2-7; the D gene is possibly TRBD1 (6 bases). Germline loops: CDR1 LGHDT, CDR2 YNNKEL (reference sequence). V gave up 4 bases and J gave up 4 bases, with 17 bases separating them. This CDR3 is built from 15 residues. CDR3 sequence reads: CASSLPGTTFYEQYF. CDR3 coding DNA: TGTGCCAGCAGCCTTCCGGGGACAACTTTTTACGAGCAGTACTTC.

This chain links TRBV10-2 with TRBJ2-1; 10 positions match TRBD2. The CDR3 covers 16 residues. Germline values: CDR1 WSHSY, CDR2 SAAADI. Trimming at V came to 4 bases and at J to 10 bases, leaving 13 bases not matched to a gene. CDR3 sequence (DNA): TGCGCCAGCAGTGTGGGGCGTAGCGGGAGGCTTCTGGAGCAGTTCTTC. This codes for CASSVGRSGRLLEQFF.

This rearrangement joins TRBV2 to TRBJ2-7; D remains ambiguous. V dropped 2 bases and J dropped 6 bases, with 5 bases sitting between them. Germline V CDR1 and CDR2: SNHLY, FYNNEI. This CDR3 has 11 residues. The CDR3 here is CASSERAEQYF. The DNA of the CDR3 is TGTGCCAGCAGTGAAAGGGCCGAGCAGTACTTC.

The chain has TRBV9 and TRBJ1-4; D call uncertain. This CDR3 is 15 amino acids long. V was shortened by 2 bases and J by 7 bases, with 15 bases between the two germline ends. The germline CDR1 and CDR2 sequences are SGDLS and YYNGEE. CDR3 amino acids: CASSVAASNSEKLFF. The CDR3 region has the DNA TGTGCCAGCAGCGTCGCGGCCTCGAATTCTGAAAAACTGTTTTTT.

This clone counts as medium-sized. This rearrangement joins TRBV7-9 to TRBJ2-7; D assignment may be TRBD1 or TRBD2 (5 bases each). Germline CDR1 reads SEHNR; CDR2 reads FQNEAQ (reference sequence). Trimming shortened V by 5 bases and J by 6 bases, and 20 bases separated the two germline ends. The CDR3 totals 15 residues. The CDR3 nucleotides read TGTGCCAGCAGCCTCCCGGTCGGGGCCCGCGGCGAGCAGTACTTC. This sequence encodes CASSLPVGARGEQYF.

The chain carries TRBV19 and TRBJ2-6; TRBD1 matches at 9 bases. Per the germline V gene, CDR1 is LNHDA and CDR2 is SQIVND (reference sequence). Trimming cost V 5 bases and J 0 bases; bases outside gene matches: 11. The length of the CDR3 is 19 residues. Here the CDR3 reads CASSPPGQGVPSGANVLTF. DNA for the CDR3: TGTGCCAGTAGTCCCCCGGGACAGGGAGTCCCCTCTGGGGCCAACGTCCTGACTTTC.

The gene calls are TRBV6-5 and TRBJ1-1; D perhaps matches TRBD1 (6 bases). The CDR3 covers 12 residues. The V gene's germline CDR1 is MNHEY and CDR2 SVGAGI. The V end was cut by 7 bases, the J end by 10 bases, with 16 bases between. CDR3 loop: CASNKWQGRAFF. The CDR3 nucleotides read TGTGCCAGCAACAAGTGGCAGGGGCGAGCTTTCTTT.

This chain links TRBV2 with TRBJ1-2; 9 positions match TRBD1. Trimming cost V 7 bases and J 3 bases; bases outside gene matches: 9. CDR3 length: 15 amino acids. Germline V gives CDR1 SNHLY, CDR2 FYNNEI. CDR3: CASTLTGGAYYGYTF. CDR3 nucleotide sequence: TGTGCCAGCACCTTAACAGGGGGCGCATACTATGGCTACACCTTC.

The chain recombines TRBV4-2 with TRBJ1-2; TRBD1 aligns across 7 bases. There are 15 residues in the CDR3. Germline V gene lookup returns CDR1 LGHNA and CDR2 YNFKEQ. With 0 bases clipped from V and 1 base from J, the junction kept 2 bases outside the gene matches. Written as DNA, the CDR3 is TGTGCCAGCAGCCAAGAGGACAGGCGTAACTATGGCTACACCTTC. Protein product: CASSQEDRRNYGYTF.

The chain uses TRBV28 and TRBJ1-4, with D possibly being TRBD1 (5 bases). The CDR3 contains 15 residues. Germline values: CDR1 MDHEN, CDR2 SYDVKM. The ends were cut back, 3 bases at V and 7 bases at J, with 15 bases in the middle. CDR3 bases: TGTGCCAGCAGTTTTCGGACGGGGAGGGGTGAAAAACTGTTTTTT. Encoded protein: CASSFRTGRGEKLFF.

This sequence joins TRBV27 and TRBJ2-3; D is ambiguous. Trimming took off 7 bases at V and 2 bases at J, with 13 bases between the two ends. Germline values: CDR1 MNHEY, CDR2 SMNVEV (reference sequence). CDR3 length equals 14 residues. In DNA form, the CDR3 reads TGTGCCAGCACCCCCTTCCATACCACAGATACGCAGTATTTT. This translates into CASTPFHTTDTQYF.